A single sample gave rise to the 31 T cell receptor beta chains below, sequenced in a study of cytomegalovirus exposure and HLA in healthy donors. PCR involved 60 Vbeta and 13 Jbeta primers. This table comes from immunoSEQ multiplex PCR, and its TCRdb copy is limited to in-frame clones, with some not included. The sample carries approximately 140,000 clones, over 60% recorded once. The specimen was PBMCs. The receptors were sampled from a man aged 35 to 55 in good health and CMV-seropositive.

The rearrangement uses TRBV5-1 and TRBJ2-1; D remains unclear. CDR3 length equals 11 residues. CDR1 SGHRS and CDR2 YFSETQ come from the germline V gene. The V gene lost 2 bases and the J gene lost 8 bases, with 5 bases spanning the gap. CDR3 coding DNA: TGCGCCAGCAGCTTTATGTATGAGCAGTTCTTC. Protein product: CASSFMYEQFF.

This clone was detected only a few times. The CDR3, as DNA: TGTGCCAGTAGTGACAGGGACGGCTATGGCTACACCTTC. Translating it yields CASSDRDGYGYTF. The rearrangement joins TRBV19 to TRBJ1-2; 7 bases map to TRBD1. Germline V CDR1 and CDR2: LNHDA, SQIVND (reference sequence). CDR3 length equals 13 residues. V dropped 5 bases and J dropped 4; count of bases not matched to a gene: 4.

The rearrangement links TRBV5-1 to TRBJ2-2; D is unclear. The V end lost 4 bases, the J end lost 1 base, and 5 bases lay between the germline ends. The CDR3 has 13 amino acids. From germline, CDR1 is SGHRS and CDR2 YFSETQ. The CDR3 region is CASSRVNTGELFF. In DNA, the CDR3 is TGCGCCAGCAGCCGAGTGAACACCGGGGAGCTGTTTTTT. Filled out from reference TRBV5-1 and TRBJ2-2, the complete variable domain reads KAGVTQTPRYLIKTRGQQVTLSCSPISGHRSVSWYQQTPGQGLQFLFEYFSETQRNKGNFPGRFSGRQFSNSRSEMNVSTLELGDSALYLCASSRVNTGELFFGEGSRLTVL.

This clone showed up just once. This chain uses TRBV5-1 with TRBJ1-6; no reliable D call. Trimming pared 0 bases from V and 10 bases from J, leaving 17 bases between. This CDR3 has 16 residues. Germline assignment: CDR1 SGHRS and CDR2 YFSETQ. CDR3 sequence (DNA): TGCGCCAGCAGCTTGGGGGTCGCAGGACCGGGATCACCCCTCCACTTT. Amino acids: CASSLGVAGPGSPLHF.

The CDR3 here is CASAEANTGELFF. DNA for the CDR3: TGTGCCAGCGCGGAAGCGAACACCGGGGAGCTGTTTTTT. The V call is TRBV6-1, the J call TRBJ2-2; no firm D call. From germline, CDR1 is MNHNS and CDR2 SASEGT. The CDR3 extends over 13 amino acids. V gave up 8 bases and J gave up 0 bases, with 7 bases separating them.

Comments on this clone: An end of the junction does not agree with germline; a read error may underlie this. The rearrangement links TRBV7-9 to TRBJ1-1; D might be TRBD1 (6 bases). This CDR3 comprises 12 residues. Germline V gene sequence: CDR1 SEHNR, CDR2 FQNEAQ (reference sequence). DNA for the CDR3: TGTTCCAGCAGTCACGGACAGCTTGAAGCTTTCTTT. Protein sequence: CSSSHGQLEAFF. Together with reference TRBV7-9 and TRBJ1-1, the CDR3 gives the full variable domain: DTGVSQNPRHKITKRGQNVTFRCDPISEHNRLYWYRQTLGQGPEFLTYFQNEAQLEKSRLLSDRFSAERPKGSFSTLEIQRTEQGDSAMYLCSSSHGQLEAFFGQGTRLTVV.

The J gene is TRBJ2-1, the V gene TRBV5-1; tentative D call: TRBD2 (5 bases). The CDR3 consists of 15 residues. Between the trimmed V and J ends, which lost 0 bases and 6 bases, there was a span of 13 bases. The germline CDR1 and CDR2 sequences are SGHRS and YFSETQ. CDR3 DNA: TGCGCCAGCAGCTTGGCCGGGTCTAGCTTCAATGAGCAGTTCTTC. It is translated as CASSLAGSSFNEQFF.

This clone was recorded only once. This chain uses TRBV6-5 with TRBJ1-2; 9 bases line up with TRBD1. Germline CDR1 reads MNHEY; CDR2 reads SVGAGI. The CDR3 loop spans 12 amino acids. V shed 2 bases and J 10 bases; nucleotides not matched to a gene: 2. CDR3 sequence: CASSYGDRDYTF. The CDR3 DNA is TGTGCCAGCAGTTACGGGGACAGGGACTACACCTTC.

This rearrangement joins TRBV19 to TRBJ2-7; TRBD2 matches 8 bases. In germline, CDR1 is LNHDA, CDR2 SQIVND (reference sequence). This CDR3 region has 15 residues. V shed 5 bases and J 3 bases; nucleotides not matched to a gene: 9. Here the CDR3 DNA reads TGTGCCAGTAGTGCGTCAAGCGGGAGTTTCTACGAGCAGTACTTC. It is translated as CASSASSGSFYEQYF.

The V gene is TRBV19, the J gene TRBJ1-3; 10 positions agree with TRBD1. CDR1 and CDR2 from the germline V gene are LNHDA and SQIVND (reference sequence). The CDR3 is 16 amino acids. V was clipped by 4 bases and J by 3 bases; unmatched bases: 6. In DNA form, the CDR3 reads TGTGCCAGTAGTACGATGACAGGGGGCTATGGAAACACCATATATTTT. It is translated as CASSTMTGGYGNTIYF.

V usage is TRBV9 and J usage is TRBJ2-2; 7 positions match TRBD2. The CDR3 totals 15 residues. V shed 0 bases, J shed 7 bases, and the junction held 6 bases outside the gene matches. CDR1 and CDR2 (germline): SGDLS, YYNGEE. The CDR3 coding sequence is TGTGCCAGCAGCGTAGTAGGACTAGTGGGCGGGGAGCTGTTTTTT. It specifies CASSVVGLVGGELFF. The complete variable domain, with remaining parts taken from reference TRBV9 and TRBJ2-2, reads DSGVTQTPKHLITATGQRVTLRCSPRSGDLSVYWYQQSLDQGLQFLIQYYNGEERAKGNILERFSAQQFPDLHSELNLSSLELGDSALYFCASSVVGLVGGELFFGEGSRLTVL.

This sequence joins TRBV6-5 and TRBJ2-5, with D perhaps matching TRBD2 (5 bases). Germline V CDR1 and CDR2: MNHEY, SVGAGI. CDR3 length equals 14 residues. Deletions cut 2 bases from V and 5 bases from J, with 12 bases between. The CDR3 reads CASSYRRGGETQYF. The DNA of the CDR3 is TGTGCCAGCAGTTACCGACGGGGTGGCGAGACCCAGTACTTC.

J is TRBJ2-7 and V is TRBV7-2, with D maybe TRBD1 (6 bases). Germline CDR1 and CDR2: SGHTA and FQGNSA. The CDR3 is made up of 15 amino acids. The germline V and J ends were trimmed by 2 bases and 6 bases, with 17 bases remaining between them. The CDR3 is CASSLRGTSPSEQYF. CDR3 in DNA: TGTGCCAGCAGCTTAAGGGGGACCAGTCCTTCCGAGCAGTACTTC.

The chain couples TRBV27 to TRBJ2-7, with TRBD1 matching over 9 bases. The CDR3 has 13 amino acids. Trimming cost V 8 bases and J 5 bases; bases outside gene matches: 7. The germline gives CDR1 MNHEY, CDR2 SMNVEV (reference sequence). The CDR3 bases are TGTGCCAGCGGGTGGGACAGGGAAGACGAGCAGTACTTC. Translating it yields CASGWDREDEQYF.

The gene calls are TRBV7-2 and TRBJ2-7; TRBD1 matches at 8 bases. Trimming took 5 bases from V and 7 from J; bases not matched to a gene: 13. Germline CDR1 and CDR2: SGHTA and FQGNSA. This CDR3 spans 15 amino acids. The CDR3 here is CASSLTGGLSQEQYF. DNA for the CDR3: TGTGCCAGCAGCCTTACAGGGGGACTGAGTCAGGAGCAGTACTTC.

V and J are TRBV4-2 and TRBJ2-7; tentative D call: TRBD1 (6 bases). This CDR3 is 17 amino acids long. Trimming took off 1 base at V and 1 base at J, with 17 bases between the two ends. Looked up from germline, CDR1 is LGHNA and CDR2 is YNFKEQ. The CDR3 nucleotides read TGTGCCAGCAGCCAAGCTCAGTCAGGCAGGGGATCCTACGAGCAGTACTTC. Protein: CASSQAQSGRGSYEQYF.

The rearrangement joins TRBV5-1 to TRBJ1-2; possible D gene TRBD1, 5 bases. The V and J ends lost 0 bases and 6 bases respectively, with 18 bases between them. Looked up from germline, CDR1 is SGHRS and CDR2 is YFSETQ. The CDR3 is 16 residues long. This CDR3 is CASSLGGGYNRDGYTF. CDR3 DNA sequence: TGCGCCAGCAGCTTGGGGGGGGGTTATAACAGAGATGGCTACACCTTC.

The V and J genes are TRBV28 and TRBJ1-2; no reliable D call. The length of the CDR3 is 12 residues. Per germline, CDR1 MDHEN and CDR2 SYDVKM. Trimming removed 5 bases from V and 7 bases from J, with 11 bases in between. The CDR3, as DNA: TGTGCCAGCAGTCTAGGGAGGGCTGGCTACACCTTC. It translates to CASSLGRAGYTF.

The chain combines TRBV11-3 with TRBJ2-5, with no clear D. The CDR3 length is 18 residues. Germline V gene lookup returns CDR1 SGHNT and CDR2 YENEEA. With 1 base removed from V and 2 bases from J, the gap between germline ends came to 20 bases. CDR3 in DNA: TGTGCCAGCAGCTTAGGAAATTTCGGAGCTAACTCTCAAGAGACCCAGTACTTC. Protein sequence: CASSLGNFGANSQETQYF.

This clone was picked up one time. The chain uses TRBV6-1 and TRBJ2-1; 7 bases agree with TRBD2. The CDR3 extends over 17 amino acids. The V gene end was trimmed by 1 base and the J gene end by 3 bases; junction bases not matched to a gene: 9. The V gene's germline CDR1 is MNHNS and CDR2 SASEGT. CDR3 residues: CASSEVQLAARYNEQFF. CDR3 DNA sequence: TGTGCCAGCAGTGAAGTCCAGCTAGCGGCCCGCTACAATGAGCAGTTCTTC.

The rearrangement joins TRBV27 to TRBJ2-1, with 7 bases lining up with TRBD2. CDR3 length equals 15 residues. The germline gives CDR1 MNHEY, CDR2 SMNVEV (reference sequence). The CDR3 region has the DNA TGTGCTACGTCCGCTCCTAGCGGCTCCTACAATGAGCAGTTCTTC. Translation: CATSAPSGSYNEQFF.

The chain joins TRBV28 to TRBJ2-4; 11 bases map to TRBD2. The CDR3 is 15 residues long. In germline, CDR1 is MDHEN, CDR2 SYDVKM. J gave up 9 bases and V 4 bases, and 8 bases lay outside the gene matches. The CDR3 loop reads CASSYYPSGRSIQYF. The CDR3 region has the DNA TGTGCCAGCAGTTACTATCCTAGCGGGAGGAGCATTCAGTACTTC.

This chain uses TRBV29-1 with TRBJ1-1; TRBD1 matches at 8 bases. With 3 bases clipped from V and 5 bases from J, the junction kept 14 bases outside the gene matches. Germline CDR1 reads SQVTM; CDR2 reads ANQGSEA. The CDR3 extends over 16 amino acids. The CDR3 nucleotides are TGCAGCGTTGAGGCGCCGACAGGGGCAATGACGACTGAAGCTTTCTTT. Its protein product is CSVEAPTGAMTTEAFF.

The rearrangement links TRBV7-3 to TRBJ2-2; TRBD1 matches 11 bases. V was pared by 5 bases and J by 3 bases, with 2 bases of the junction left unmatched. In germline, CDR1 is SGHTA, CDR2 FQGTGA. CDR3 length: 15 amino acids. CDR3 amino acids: CASSPGQGDTGELFF. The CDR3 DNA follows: TGTGCCAGCAGCCCGGGACAGGGGGACACCGGGGAGCTGTTTTTT.

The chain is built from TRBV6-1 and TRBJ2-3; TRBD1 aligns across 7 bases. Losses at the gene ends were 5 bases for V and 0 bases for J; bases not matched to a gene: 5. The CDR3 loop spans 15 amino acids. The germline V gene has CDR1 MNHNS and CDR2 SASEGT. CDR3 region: CASSFTGESTDTQYF. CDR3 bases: TGTGCCAGCAGTTTTACAGGGGAGAGCACAGATACGCAGTATTTT.

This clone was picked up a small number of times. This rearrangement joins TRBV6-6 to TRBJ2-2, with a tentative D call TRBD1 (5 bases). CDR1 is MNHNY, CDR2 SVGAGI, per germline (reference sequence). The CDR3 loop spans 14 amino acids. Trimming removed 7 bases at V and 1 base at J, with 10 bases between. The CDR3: CASTLDRNTGELFF. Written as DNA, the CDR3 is TGTGCCAGCACCCTAGACAGGAACACCGGGGAGCTGTTTTTT.

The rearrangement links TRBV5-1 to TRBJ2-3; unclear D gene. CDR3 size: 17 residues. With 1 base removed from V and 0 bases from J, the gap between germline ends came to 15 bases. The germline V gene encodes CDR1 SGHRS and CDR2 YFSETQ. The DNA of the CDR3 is TGCGCCAGCAGCTTGCCCCACGCGGATTCTAGCACAGATACGCAGTATTTT. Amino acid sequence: CASSLPHADSSTDTQYF.

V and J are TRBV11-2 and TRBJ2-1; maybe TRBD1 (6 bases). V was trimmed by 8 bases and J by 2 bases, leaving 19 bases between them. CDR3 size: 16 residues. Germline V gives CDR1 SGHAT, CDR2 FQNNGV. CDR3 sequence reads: CASSQGRQDTYNEQFF. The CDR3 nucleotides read TGTGCCAGCTCCCAGGGCAGACAGGACACCTACAATGAGCAGTTCTTC.

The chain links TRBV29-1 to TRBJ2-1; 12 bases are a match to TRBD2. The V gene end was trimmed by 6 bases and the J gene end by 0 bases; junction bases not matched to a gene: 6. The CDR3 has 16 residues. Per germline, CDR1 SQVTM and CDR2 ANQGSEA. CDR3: CSVDGTSGHSYNEQFF. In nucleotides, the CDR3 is TGCAGCGTAGACGGGACTAGCGGGCACTCCTACAATGAGCAGTTCTTC.

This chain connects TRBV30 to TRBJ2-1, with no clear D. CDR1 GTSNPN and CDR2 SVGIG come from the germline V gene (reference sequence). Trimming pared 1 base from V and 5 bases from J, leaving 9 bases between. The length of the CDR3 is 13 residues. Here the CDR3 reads CAWSGWSDNEQFF. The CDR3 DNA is TGTGCCTGGAGTGGCTGGAGTGACAATGAGCAGTTCTTC.

CDR3 nucleotide sequence: TGTGCCAGCAGCTTTTTGACTAGCGGTAGTTACGAGCAGTACTTC. It is translated as CASSFLTSGSYEQYF. The chain joins TRBV5-4 to TRBJ2-7; 9 bases agree with TRBD2. This CDR3 has 15 amino acids. Germline assignment: CDR1 SGHNT and CDR2 YYREEE (reference sequence). V gave up 2 bases and J gave up 4 bases; unmatched junction bases: 7.